This paragraph covers one TCR beta chain sequence. CDR3 length equals 14 residues. Trimming cost V 0 bases and J 9 bases, with 12 bases left between them. CDR1 is SGHVS, CDR2 FNYEAQ, per germline. The data originate from a study of OX40 agonist ivuxolimab in advanced cancers. Clones were sequenced by immunoSEQ multiplex PCR, and TCRdb holds only the in-frame ones, with some missing. The sample gives tens of thousands of clones, around 80% of which show up once; roughly 7% is in the top ten. This sequence joins TRBV7-6 and TRBJ2-1; D not certain. The source is an adult with an advanced solid tumor such as melanoma, head and neck, liver or kidney cancer. The sample in question was CD4+ or CD8+ T cells sorted from blood, obtained in a trial of the OX40 agonist ivuxolimab. CDR3 residues: CASSLALEVGEQFF. CDR3 nucleotide sequence: TGTGCCAGCAGCTTAGCCTTAGAAGTCGGTGAGCAGTTCTTC. Using reference TRBV7-6 and TRBJ2-1 for the parts outside the CDR3, the full variable domain is GAGVSQSPRYKVTKRGQDVALRCDPISGHVSLYWYRQALGQGPEFLTYFNYEAQQDKSGLPNDRFSAERPEGSISTLTIQRTEQRDSAMYRCASSLALEVGEQFFGPGTRLTVL.